The T cell receptor (beta chain) described here comes from a study of blood T cell repertoires in COVID-19. With 3 bases clipped from V and 5 bases from J, the junction kept 11 bases outside the gene matches. This CDR3 comprises 17 residues. Germline CDR1 SGDLS, CDR2 YYNGEE. Original processing methods: Estimated nucleated cell counts came from reference gene primer amplification. Sequencing used immunoSEQ multiplex PCR; TCRdb keeps in-frame clones, though not all of them. The D gene and trimming were derived from the DNA, and the V and J assignments and clone size from that table. Of about 70,000 clones listed, 80% to 90% are singletons.

The clonotype originates from a man over 45 with acute or convalescent COVID-19. The sequencing sample was made of peripheral blood. The chain is built from TRBV9 and TRBJ1-6, with TRBD1 matching over 7 bases. CDR3 in DNA: TGTGCCAGCAGCGGTTTTGCCCCCGGACAGGATAATTCACCCCTCCACTTT. Its translation: CASSGFAPGQDNSPLHF.